One and the same sample provided the 24 T cell receptor beta chains below, sequenced in a study of CD8+CD57+ T cells in acquired aplastic anemia. Genomic DNA templated the TCR beta VDJ and CDR3 profiling. TCRdb redid the calling of the reads with MiXCR, one entry per CDR3 protein. In the table there are more than 250,000 distinct CDR3 sequences, roughly half of which are singletons. Sample: sorted CD4+, CD8+, or CD8+CD57+ T cells (not recorded which) from PBMCs. The source of these receptors is a human donor with severe aplastic anemia or a healthy control (not recorded which).

This clonotype showed up many times. This chain uses TRBV4-3 with TRBJ2-3, with D perhaps matching TRBD1 (5 bases). Germline values: CDR1 LGHNA, CDR2 YSLEER. The CDR3 has 18 amino acids. Trimming removed 0 bases from V and 2 bases from J, with 18 bases in between. The CDR3 DNA sequence: TGCGCCAGCAGCCAAGAGCCAGCAGGACAACTTTCCACAGATACGCAGTATTTT. Its protein product is CASSQEPAGQLSTDTQYF.

This clonotype was seen many times. V usage is TRBV7-2 and J usage is TRBJ2-6; 9 nucleotides line up with TRBD2. This CDR3 contains 20 residues. Germline CDR1 SGHTA, CDR2 FQGNSA. V dropped 1 base and J dropped 4; count of bases not matched to a gene: 14. The CDR3 region is CASSLVVAGDQTAGANVLTF. The CDR3 DNA reads as TGTGCCAGCAGCTTAGTGGTAGCGGGGGACCAAACCGCAGGGGCCAACGTCCTGACTTTC.

This clonotype was recorded once. This chain uses TRBV7-2 with TRBJ2-5; 9 bases agree with TRBD1. TRBJ2-7 matches the DNA end more closely, so the J call is doubtful. Germline loops: CDR1 SGHTA, CDR2 FQGNSA. The CDR3 length is 16 residues. The CDR3 sequence: CASSLAWDRENYEQYF. The CDR3 DNA sequence: TGTGCCAGCAGCTTAGCGTGGGACAGGGAAAATTACGAGCAGTACTTC.

This clonotype has a count of ten or more. The CDR3 nucleotides are TGCGCCAGCAGCTTGTCAGGCGGCAGTCACAATGAGCAGTTCTTC. It encodes CASSLSGGSHNEQFF. The rearrangement joins TRBV5-1 to TRBJ2-1, with no clear D. The length of the CDR3 is 15 residues. Germline CDR1 SGHRS, CDR2 YFSETQ. Trimming left V 1 base short and J 5 bases short, with 13 bases between.

The rearrangement links TRBV7-2 to TRBJ2-1; D might be TRBD1 (5 bases). The CDR3 has 14 residues. Germline V CDR1 and CDR2: SGHTA, FQGNSA. The germline V and J ends were trimmed by 4 bases and 4 bases, with 11 bases remaining between them. Written as DNA, the CDR3 is TGTGCCAGCAGCTCTCAGGGTAAATACAATGAGCAGTTCTTC. This sequence encodes CASSSQGKYNEQFF.

About this clonotype itself: The conserved closing phenylalanine or tryptophan is absent in this CDR3, likely reflecting a read error. The rearrangement links TRBV6-6 to TRBJ2-7; D tentatively fits TRBD1 or TRBD2 (5 bases each). The V gene lost 5 bases and the J gene lost 2 bases, with 10 bases spanning the gap. Germline V gene sequence: CDR1 MNHNY, CDR2 SVGAGI (reference sequence). CDR3 length: 13 residues. This CDR3 reads CASSRDRPYEQYL. The CDR3 bases are TGTGCCAGCAGTAGGGACCGTCCCTACGAGCAGTACCTC.

The table lists this clonotype with many counts. This chain connects TRBV7-9 to TRBJ2-1; D may correspond to TRBD1 or TRBD2 (6 bases each). CDR1 and CDR2 (germline): SEHNR, FQNEAQ (reference sequence). Trimming pared 5 bases from V and 1 base from J, leaving 12 bases between. The CDR3 is 15 amino acids. CDR3 nucleotides: TGTGCCAGCAGCCGAGGGGGGATATCCTACAATGAGCAGTTCTTC. Its protein product is CASSRGGISYNEQFF. The full variable domain, in which reference TRBV7-9 and TRBJ2-1 provide the parts outside the CDR3, is DTGVSQNPRHKITKRGQNVTFRCDPISEHNRLYWYRQTLGQGPEFLTYFQNEAQLEKSRLLSDRFSAERPKGSFSTLEIQRTEQGDSAMYLCASSRGGISYNEQFFGPGTRLTVL.

This CDR3 is CSVVSGGAAGELFF. The DNA for the CDR3 is TGCAGCGTTGTTAGCGGGGGGGCTGCCGGGGAGCTGTTTTTT. V is TRBV29-1 and J is TRBJ2-2; 11 nucleotides match TRBD2. V was clipped by 4 bases and J by 6 bases; unmatched bases: 4. Germline CDR1 SQVTM, CDR2 ANQGSEA. The CDR3 totals 14 residues.

The chain is built from TRBV19 and TRBJ1-5; 8 nucleotides align to TRBD1. Germline loops: CDR1 LNHDA, CDR2 SQIVND (reference sequence). The J segment lost 5 bases and the V segment lost 4 bases, leaving 7 bases of the junction unmatched. The CDR3 totals 15 residues. The CDR3 bases are TGTGCCAGTAGTAACGGACAGGGATGGTATCAGCCCCAGCATTTT. Protein: CASSNGQGWYQPQHF.

A word on this clonotype: A much larger clone lies a single base off, so this may be a read error. The chain joins TRBV19 to TRBJ1-1; D remains ambiguous. The germline V gene has CDR1 LNHDA and CDR2 SQIVND (reference sequence). The CDR3 covers 12 residues. Trimming left V 11 bases short and J 4 bases short, with 14 bases between. The chain's CDR3 is CAGSQSGTEAFF. The CDR3 coding sequence is TGTGCCGGCTCACAGAGTGGCACTGAAGCTTTCTTT.

Ten or more counts support this clonotype. The chain links TRBV20-1 to TRBJ2-3; D unresolved. The CDR3 runs to 14 residues. Germline-derived CDR1 and CDR2 are DFQATT and SNEGSKA (reference sequence). Trimming stripped 2 bases from V and 2 bases from J, with 11 bases between. CDR3 DNA: TGCAGTGCTAGATTGTCGAGAATCACAGATACGCAGTATTTT. Protein: CSARLSRITDTQYF.

This chain uses TRBV19 with TRBJ1-6, with 7 bases that match TRBD1. The CDR3 length is 18 residues. V gave up 6 bases and J gave up 13 bases; unmatched junction bases: 24. Germline loops: CDR1 LNHDA, CDR2 SQIVND (reference sequence). The CDR3 sequence is CASRIFVRDREGLQPLHF. CDR3 in DNA: TGTGCCAGTAGGATCTTCGTCCGTGACAGGGAGGGTTTGCAGCCCCTCCACTTT.

This clonotype was detected ten times or more. This chain links TRBV12-3 or TRBV12-4 with TRBJ2-5, with no clear D. The V end lost 6 bases, the J end lost 4 bases, and 15 bases lay between the germline ends. The CDR3 loop spans 14 amino acids. The CDR3 is CASSTLGGRETQYF. CDR3 sequence (DNA): TGTGCCAGCAGCACACTTGGTGGTCGAGAGACCCAGTACTTC.

This clonotype was counted a few times. This sequence may be a read error, since a much larger clone differs from it by one base. The V call is TRBV29-1, the J call TRBJ2-2; a possible D gene is TRBD1 (6 bases). There are 13 residues in the CDR3. CDR1 and CDR2 (germline): SQVTM, ANQGSEA. V lost 2 bases and J lost 9, with 13 bases in between. The CDR3 sequence: CSVEYRVDRELFF. CDR3 coding DNA: TGCAGCGTTGAATACAGGGTGGACAGGGAGCTGTTTTTT.

This clonotype was detected many times. The rearrangement joins TRBV5-1 to TRBJ1-1; a possible D gene is TRBD1 (5 bases). Germline V gene sequence: CDR1 SGHRS, CDR2 YFSETQ. This CDR3 spans 13 amino acids. V lost 4 bases and J lost 4, with 11 bases in between. The CDR3 loop reads CASSEGVGTEAFF. The CDR3 nucleotides read TGCGCCAGCAGCGAAGGGGTTGGCACTGAAGCTTTCTTT.

This clonotype occurred many times. The chain has TRBV28 and TRBJ2-7; D is uncertain. V was clipped by 7 bases and J by 3 bases, with 7 bases between them. Germline V gene sequence: CDR1 MDHEN, CDR2 SYDVKM. This CDR3 region has 11 residues. CDR3 DNA: TGTGCCAGCAAAGGGATCTACGAGCAGTACTTC. Amino acids: CASKGIYEQYF.

V is TRBV6-5 and J is TRBJ2-7; D is uncertain. Per germline, CDR1 MNHEY and CDR2 SVGAGI. Between the trimmed V and J ends, which lost 4 bases and 3 bases, there was a span of 10 bases. The CDR3 covers 13 residues. The chain's CDR3 is CASSSARFYEQYF. In DNA form, the CDR3 reads TGTGCCAGCAGTTCGGCCAGATTCTACGAGCAGTACTTC.

This clonotype was found many times. The chain is built from TRBV5-6 and TRBJ1-6; the D is unclear. V was cut by 0 bases and J by 9 bases, with 7 bases left in between. CDR1 and CDR2 (germline): SGHDT, YYEEEE. The CDR3 runs 13 residues. CDR3 sequence: CASSLGLSSPLHF. The CDR3 nucleotides are TGTGCCAGCAGCTTGGGATTAAGTTCACCCCTCCACTTT.

V usage is TRBV7-2 and J usage is TRBJ2-2; 10 nucleotides line up with TRBD2. Germline lookup yields CDR1 SGHTA and CDR2 FQGNSA. The CDR3 covers 15 residues. Trimming cost V 4 bases and J 9 bases; bases outside gene matches: 8. CDR3 DNA sequence: TGTGCCAGCAGCTGGACTAGCGGCCACAGTCGGGAGCTGTTTTTT. Translation gives CASSWTSGHSRELFF.

J is TRBJ1-3 and V is TRBV7-3; 7 positions agree with TRBD1. CDR3 size: 14 residues. Germline CDR1 is SGHTA and CDR2 is FQGTGA. Unmatched junction bases numbered 0, after V lost 3 bases and J lost 1 base. The CDR3 DNA follows: TGTGCCAGCAGCTTGGGACAGTCTGGAAACACCATATATTTT. The encoded protein is CASSLGQSGNTIYF.

CDR3 sequence (DNA): TGTGCCAGCAGCTTAGGGAGAGTGACTAGCGGGAGGGCCGTCTACAATGAGCAGTTCTTC. Translating it yields CASSLGRVTSGRAVYNEQFF. The V call is TRBV7-9, the J call TRBJ2-1, with 14 bases aligning to TRBD2. The CDR3 spans 20 residues. The ends lost 1 base at V and 3 bases at J; junction bases unmatched: 11. The germline gives CDR1 SEHNR, CDR2 FQNEAQ (reference sequence). The full variable domain, in which reference TRBV7-9 and TRBJ2-1 provide the parts outside the CDR3, is DTGVSQNPRHKITKRGQNVTFRCDPISEHNRLYWYRQTLGQGPEFLTYFQNEAQLEKSRLLSDRFSAERPKGSFSTLEIQRTEQGDSAMYLCASSLGRVTSGRAVYNEQFFGPGTRLTVL.

By sample share, this clonotype is medium-sized (0.01 to 0.1%). CDR3 region: CAISDKGYTF. The DNA for the CDR3 is TGTGCCATCAGTGACAAAGGCTACACCTTC. The J gene is TRBJ1-2, the V gene TRBV10-3; unclear D gene. Trimming left V 3 bases short and J 8 bases short, with 4 bases between. Germline loops: CDR1 ENHRY, CDR2 SYGVKD. The CDR3 length is 10 residues.

The chain recombines TRBV20-1 with TRBJ2-3; D not resolved. CDR3 length: 13 residues. V was cut by 5 bases and J by 8 bases, with 17 bases left in between. Germline V lookup: CDR1 DFQATT, CDR2 SNEGSKA (reference sequence). CDR3: CSAPRSGPGTQYF. CDR3 DNA: TGCAGTGCTCCCCGTTCGGGCCCGGGTACGCAGTATTTT.

This clonotype was recorded once. The chain recombines TRBV19 with TRBJ1-1; 9 bases fit TRBD1. This CDR3 contains 18 residues. The V segment lost 3 bases and the J segment 0 bases; nucleotides outside the gene matches: 11. Germline CDR1 and CDR2: LNHDA and SQIVND (reference sequence). The CDR3 sequence: CASSISPRTGAMNTEAFF. The CDR3 nucleotides are TGTGCCAGTAGTATTTCCCCTCGGACAGGGGCAATGAACACTGAAGCTTTCTTT. Using reference TRBV19 and TRBJ1-1 for the parts outside the CDR3, the full variable domain is DGGITQSPKYLFRKEGQNVTLSCEQNLNHDAMYWYRQDPGQGLRLIYYSQIVNDFQKGDIAEGYSVSREKKESFPLTVTSAQKNPTAFYLCASSISPRTGAMNTEAFFGQGTRLTVV.